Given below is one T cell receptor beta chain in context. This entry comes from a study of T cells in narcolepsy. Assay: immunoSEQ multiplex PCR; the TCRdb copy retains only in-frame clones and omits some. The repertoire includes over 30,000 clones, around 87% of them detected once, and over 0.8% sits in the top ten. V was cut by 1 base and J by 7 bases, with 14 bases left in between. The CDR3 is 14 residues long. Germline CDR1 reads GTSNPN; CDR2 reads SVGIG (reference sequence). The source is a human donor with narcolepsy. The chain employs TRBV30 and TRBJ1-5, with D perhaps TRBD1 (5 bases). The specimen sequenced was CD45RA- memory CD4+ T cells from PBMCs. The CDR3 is CAWSDWQGGQPQHF. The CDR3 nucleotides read TGTGCCTGGAGTGATTGGCAGGGTGGACAGCCCCAGCATTTT. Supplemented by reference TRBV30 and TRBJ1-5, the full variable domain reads SQTIHQWPATLVQPVGSPLSLECTVEGTSNPNLYWYRQAAGRGLQLLFYSVGIGQISSEVPQNLSASRPQDRQFILSSKKLLLSDSGFYLCAWSDWQGGQPQHFGDGTRLSIL.